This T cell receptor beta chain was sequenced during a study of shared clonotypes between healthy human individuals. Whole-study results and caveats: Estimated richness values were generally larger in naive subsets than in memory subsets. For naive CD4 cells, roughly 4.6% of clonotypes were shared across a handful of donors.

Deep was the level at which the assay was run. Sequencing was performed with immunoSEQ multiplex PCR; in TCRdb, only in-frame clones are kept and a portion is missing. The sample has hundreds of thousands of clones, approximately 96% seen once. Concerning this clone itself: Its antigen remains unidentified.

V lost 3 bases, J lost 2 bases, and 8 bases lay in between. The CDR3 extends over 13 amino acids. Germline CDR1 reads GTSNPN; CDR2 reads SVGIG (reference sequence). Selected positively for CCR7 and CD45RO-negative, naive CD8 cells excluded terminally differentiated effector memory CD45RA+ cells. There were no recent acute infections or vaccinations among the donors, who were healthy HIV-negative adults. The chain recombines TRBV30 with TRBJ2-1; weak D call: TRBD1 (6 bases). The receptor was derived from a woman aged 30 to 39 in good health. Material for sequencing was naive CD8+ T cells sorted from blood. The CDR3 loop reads CAWRGTPYNEQFF. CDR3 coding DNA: TGTGCCTGGAGGGGGACACCCTACAATGAGCAGTTCTTC.